This T cell receptor (beta chain) was identified during a study of monozygotic twins with cystic fibrosis. The study, taken as a whole, reports: Unrelated CF individuals shared fewer identical clonotypes than monozygotic CF twins. Co-twins had the most similar V usage for 13 of 16 pairs, J for 8.

The table came from immunoSEQ multiplex PCR; TCRdb's copy has only in-frame clones and leaves some out. The top ten hold 1.5% to 2% of the sample, which has more than 15,000 clones, more than 80% seen once. Germline V CDR1 and CDR2: SGHRS, YFSETQ. Trimming left V 4 bases short and J 5 bases short, with 13 bases between. There are 15 residues in the CDR3. This clone was seen a single time. What it binds is not known. Sequenced: blood. The clonotype comes from a girl aged 2 to 10 with cystic fibrosis. V is TRBV5-1 and J is TRBJ1-6; D possibly corresponds to TRBD1 (6 bases). As DNA, the CDR3 is TGCGCCAGCAGCGCGGACAGCATCGATAATTCACCCCTCCACTTT. It is translated as CASSADSIDNSPLHF.